This T cell receptor beta chain came from a study of T cells in Graves' hyperthyroidism and ophthalmopathy. The wider study: The blood sample was taken at first diagnosis, before treatment began.

TCR beta CDR3 regions were amplified from RNA. In the first-round RT-PCR of the TCR CDR3, the HTBI primer set was used. TCRdb reanalysed the multiplex PCR reads using MiXCR and keeps one entry per CDR3 protein. Here the sample spans approximately 560,000 distinct CDR3 sequences, less than 20% being singletons. This CDR3 region has 18 residues. V gave up 7 bases and J gave up 0 bases; unmatched junction bases: 13. Germline lookup yields CDR1 KGHDR and CDR2 SFDVKD. Stable hyperthyroidism: no ophthalmopathy progression over 18 months of follow-up. V usage is TRBV24-1 and J usage is TRBJ2-3; 9 bases align to TRBD2. This clonotype was sampled from a woman aged 25 to 39 with Graves' hyperthyroidism. Sequencing was performed on blood. The CDR3 loop reads CATSDRLAGSLSTDTQYF. Here the CDR3 DNA reads TGTGCCACCAGCGACCGGCTAGCGGGAAGTTTGAGCACAGATACGCAGTATTTT.